The 31 T cell receptor beta chains below were found in one sample sequenced in a study of OX40 agonist ivuxolimab in advanced cancers. Profiling relied on immunoSEQ multiplex PCR, and the TCRdb table lists in-frame clones only, not all of them. The table lists around 23,000 clones, around 85% of them singletons, with around 25% in the top ten. Material: CD4+ or CD8+ T cells sorted from blood, obtained in a trial of the OX40 agonist ivuxolimab. The receptor set was obtained from an adult with an advanced solid tumor such as melanoma, head and neck, liver or kidney cancer.

The chain joins TRBV5-6 to TRBJ2-7; D may be TRBD1 or TRBD2 (5 bases each). The CDR3 sequence is 13 residues long. Germline V CDR1 and CDR2: SGHDT, YYEEEE. With 4 bases removed from V and 6 bases from J, the gap between germline ends came to 14 bases. In nucleotides, the CDR3 is TGTGCCAGCAGCGAGGGGACGGCACCCGAGCAGTACTTC. Its translation is CASSEGTAPEQYF.

The chain carries TRBV6-4 and TRBJ2-1; TRBD2 matches at 7 bases. The CDR3 consists of 13 residues. V gave up 10 bases and J gave up 6 bases; unmatched junction bases: 9. CDR1 is MRHNA, CDR2 SNTAGT, per germline. CDR3 sequence: CATDPGGINEQFF. The DNA of the CDR3 is TGTGCCACCGACCCGGGGGGTATCAATGAGCAGTTCTTC.

The genes are TRBV4-2 and TRBJ2-1; D is ambiguous. This CDR3 has 13 residues. The V gene lost 3 bases and the J gene lost 4 bases, with 7 bases spanning the gap. From germline, CDR1 is LGHNA and CDR2 YNFKEQ. CDR3 nucleotides: TGTGCCAGCAGCCAGCAGGAGTACAATGAGCAGTTCTTC. Its protein is CASSQQEYNEQFF.

The rearrangement links TRBV9 to TRBJ2-3, with D tentatively TRBD1 (5 bases). Germline V gene data show CDR1 as SGDLS and CDR2 as YYNGEE. This CDR3 spans 13 amino acids. Trimming cost V 8 bases and J 1 base, with 11 bases left between them. This chain's CDR3 is CASRDRRTDTQYF. CDR3 DNA: TGTGCCAGTAGAGACAGACGCACAGATACGCAGTATTTT.

The chain has TRBV7-9 and TRBJ1-1; D might be TRBD1 (5 bases). The CDR3 is made up of 15 amino acids. With 1 base removed from V and 1 base from J, the gap between germline ends came to 10 bases. The germline V gene has CDR1 SEHNR and CDR2 FQNEAQ (reference sequence). This CDR3 is CASSLEGKRNTEAFF. The CDR3 nucleotides are TGTGCCAGCAGCTTAGAGGGGAAACGGAACACTGAAGCTTTCTTT. The variable domain in full, completed from reference TRBV7-9 and TRBJ1-1, reads DTGVSQNPRHKITKRGQNVTFRCDPISEHNRLYWYRQTLGQGPEFLTYFQNEAQLEKSRLLSDRFSAERPKGSFSTLEIQRTEQGDSAMYLCASSLEGKRNTEAFFGQGTRLTVV.

The genes are TRBV7-8 and TRBJ2-3, with unresolved D. The germline V gene encodes CDR1 SGHVS and CDR2 FQNEAQ. The ends were cut back, 5 bases at V and 2 bases at J, with 14 bases in the middle. CDR3 size: 15 residues. The CDR3 sequence: CASSLRNTFTDTQYF. CDR3 nucleotide sequence: TGTGCCAGCAGCCTCCGGAACACCTTCACAGATACGCAGTATTTT. Full variable domain (outside the CDR3, taken from reference TRBV7-8 and TRBJ2-3): GAGVSQSPRYKVAKRGQDVALRCDPISGHVSLFWYQQALGQGPEFLTYFQNEAQLDKSGLPSDRFFAERPEGSVSTLKIQRTQQEDSAVYLCASSLRNTFTDTQYFGPGTRLTVL.

The rearrangement joins TRBV10-3 to TRBJ2-3, with TRBD2 as a possible D gene (6 bases). Germline lookup yields CDR1 ENHRY and CDR2 SYGVKD. The CDR3 covers 12 residues. The CDR3 DNA sequence: TGTGTAAGCGGGCAAAGCACAGATACGCAGTATTTT. Residues: CVSGQSTDTQYF.

J is TRBJ2-6 and V is TRBV7-3, with D possibly matching TRBD2 (5 bases). The V end lost 2 bases, the J end lost 0 bases, and 23 bases lay between the germline ends. The CDR3 is made up of 21 amino acids. Germline V gene sequence: CDR1 SGHTA, CDR2 FQGTGA. The CDR3 reads CASSLVGWWKRQHSGANVLTF. The CDR3 nucleotides are TGTGCCAGCAGCTTAGTAGGGTGGTGGAAGCGGCAACACTCTGGGGCCAACGTCCTGACTTTC.

V gene TRBV5-1 combines with J gene TRBJ2-7; D gene uncertain. The CDR3 has 14 residues. V dropped 4 bases and J dropped 0 bases, with 11 bases sitting between them. Germline V gives CDR1 SGHRS, CDR2 YFSETQ. CDR3 sequence: CASSRYIDSYEQYF. The CDR3 DNA follows: TGCGCCAGCAGCCGATACATAGACTCCTACGAGCAGTACTTC.

This sequence joins TRBV7-8 and TRBJ2-7, with 9 bases identical to TRBD2. The germline V gene encodes CDR1 SGHVS and CDR2 FQNEAQ. The CDR3 length is 13 residues. Germline trimming cut 4 bases from V and 4 bases from J; bases unmatched to any gene: 2. Here the CDR3 reads CASSSAGGYEQYF. The CDR3 DNA sequence: TGTGCCAGCAGCTCAGCGGGGGGATACGAGCAGTACTTC.

The CDR3 loop reads CASSFVGGPEQYF. The CDR3 DNA is TGTGCCAGCAGTTTTGTGGGAGGGCCCGAGCAGTACTTC. The chain carries TRBV27 and TRBJ2-7; 7 bases align to TRBD2. Germline V gene lookup returns CDR1 MNHEY and CDR2 SMNVEV (reference sequence). Trimming took 3 bases from V and 6 from J; bases not matched to a gene: 5. There are 13 residues in the CDR3.

The rearrangement uses TRBV5-6 and TRBJ2-7; D remains unclear. Germline values: CDR1 SGHDT, CDR2 YYEEEE. The CDR3 sequence is 14 residues long. Trimming removed 4 bases from V and 2 bases from J, with 13 bases in between. The CDR3 nucleotides are TGTGCCAGCAGCGTCGGTGACGGCACCTACGAGCAGTACTTC. Encoded protein: CASSVGDGTYEQYF.

This clone was observed a single time. The CDR3 reads CSALTGGPSWGTDTQYF. The CDR3 DNA follows: TGCAGCGCCCTCACAGGGGGACCATCCTGGGGCACAGATACGCAGTATTTT. The chain employs TRBV29-1 and TRBJ2-3; 8 nucleotides align to TRBD1. Germline V gene data show CDR1 as SQVTM and CDR2 as ANQGSEA. V lost 7 bases to trimming and J lost 1 base; unmatched junction nucleotides: 16. CDR3 length: 17 residues.

The genes are TRBV2 and TRBJ2-4, with TRBD1 identical over 9 bases. V gave up 10 bases and J gave up 7 bases; unmatched junction bases: 11. CDR1 SNHLY and CDR2 FYNNEI come from the germline V gene. The length of the CDR3 is 14 residues. The DNA for the CDR3 is TGTGCCATGACTCCGGGACAGGGTAACAACATTCAGTACTTC. Translating gives CAMTPGQGNNIQYF.

The sample holds one count of this clone. The J gene is TRBJ1-5, the V gene TRBV15; D uncertain. V lost 1 base and J lost 4, with 5 bases in between. Per germline, CDR1 LNHNV and CDR2 YYDKDF (reference sequence). The CDR3 covers 13 residues. CDR3 coding DNA: TGTGCCACCAGCAGAGCCCTGAATCAGCCCCAGCATTTT. Protein: CATSRALNQPQHF.

The rearrangement links TRBV9 to TRBJ2-1; a weak D match, TRBD1 (6 bases). Germline V gene data show CDR1 as SGDLS and CDR2 as YYNGEE. This CDR3 is 14 amino acids long. The V and J ends lost 4 bases and 4 bases respectively, with 12 bases between them. The CDR3 bases are TGTGCCAGCAGCACCCGGGACACTTACAATGAGCAGTTCTTC. Its protein product is CASSTRDTYNEQFF.

The rearrangement joins TRBV5-1 to TRBJ2-2; D is undetermined. Trimming left V 2 bases short and J 1 base short, with 6 bases between. Germline-derived CDR1 and CDR2 are SGHRS and YFSETQ. This CDR3 comprises 14 residues. CDR3 nucleotide sequence: TGCGCCAGCAGCTTCGACGGGAACACCGGGGAGCTGTTTTTT. It codes for CASSFDGNTGELFF.

In this sample, this clone turned up once. V gene TRBV19 combines with J gene TRBJ2-5, with 9 bases fitting TRBD2. The last part of the DNA fits TRBJ2-7 better; the J call may be wrong. The CDR3 is made up of 14 amino acids. The germline CDR1 and CDR2 sequences are LNHDA and SQIVND (reference sequence). As DNA, the CDR3 is TGTGCCAGTAGTATCAGTAGCGGGAGTTACGAGCAGTACTTC. Translating it yields CASSISSGSYEQYF.

V is TRBV27 and J is TRBJ2-7, with 8 bases lining up with TRBD1. This CDR3 spans 16 amino acids. Germline V gene data show CDR1 as MNHEY and CDR2 as SMNVEV (reference sequence). After removal of 0 bases from V and 2 bases from J, the junction contained 6 bases not matched to a gene. The CDR3 sequence is CASSLSGGQVAYEQYF. The CDR3 nucleotides are TGTGCCAGCAGTTTATCGGGGGGACAGGTCGCCTACGAGCAGTACTTC.

DNA for the CDR3: TGTGCTAGTGCCCTGAACACTGAAGCTTTCTTT. Residues: CASALNTEAFF. The chain recombines TRBV12-5 with TRBJ1-1; D ambiguous. The length of the CDR3 is 11 residues. Germline loops: CDR1 LGHNT, CDR2 FRNRAP. Trimming cost V 7 bases and J 0 bases, with 3 bases left between them.

V and J are TRBV30 and TRBJ2-7; no firm D call. Germline V lookup: CDR1 GTSNPN, CDR2 SVGIG (reference sequence). Trimming left V 0 bases short and J 4 bases short, with 7 bases between. The CDR3 extends over 12 amino acids. CDR3 amino acids: CAWSVLGYEQYF. For the CDR3, the DNA is TGTGCCTGGAGTGTACTCGGGTACGAGCAGTACTTC. The full variable domain, in which reference TRBV30 and TRBJ2-7 provide the parts outside the CDR3, is SQTIHQWPATLVQPVGSPLSLECTVEGTSNPNLYWYRQAAGRGLQLLFYSVGIGQISSEVPQNLSASRPQDRQFILSSKKLLLSDSGFYLCAWSVLGYEQYFGPGTRLTVT.

The V gene is TRBV29-1, the J gene TRBJ1-1; no definite D call. The V gene lost 6 bases and the J gene lost 1 base, with 9 bases spanning the gap. Germline CDR1 reads SQVTM; CDR2 reads ANQGSEA. The CDR3 contains 12 residues. The CDR3 loop reads CSVPARNTEAFF. The CDR3 bases are TGCAGCGTACCCGCGAGGAACACTGAAGCTTTCTTT.

V and J are TRBV4-1 and TRBJ1-1; TRBD1 might be the D (5 bases). V lost 0 bases, J lost 5 bases, and 13 bases lay in between. The CDR3 runs 15 residues. The germline V gene has CDR1 MGHRA and CDR2 YSYEKL. CDR3 residues: CASSQDLRGRTEAFF. The CDR3 DNA is TGCGCCAGCAGCCAAGATCTGAGGGGAAGGACTGAAGCTTTCTTT.

The V call is TRBV30, the J call TRBJ2-2; D possibly corresponds to TRBD1 (6 bases). There are 14 residues in the CDR3. V was trimmed by 1 base and J by 3 bases, leaving 9 bases between them. Germline CDR1 is GTSNPN and CDR2 is SVGIG (reference sequence). The CDR3 sequence: CAWSDRVYTGELFF. CDR3 sequence (DNA): TGTGCCTGGAGTGACAGGGTTTACACCGGGGAGCTGTTTTTT.

Concerning this clone: One end of the junction varies from germline; a read error may be responsible. The rearrangement joins TRBV5-6 to TRBJ1-6; the match to TRBD1 covers 8 bases. The CDR3 is 15 amino acids. Germline V lookup: CDR1 SGHDT, CDR2 YYEEEE. Here the CDR3 reads CASSFSPDRERLTLF. The CDR3 DNA sequence: TGTGCCAGCAGCTTCTCCCCGGACAGGGAAAGGCTCACCCTTTTT.

The V gene is TRBV11-2, the J gene TRBJ2-1; 11 positions match TRBD1. The CDR3 has 15 amino acids. Trimming cost V 3 bases and J 6 bases; bases outside gene matches: 4. Germline CDR1 SGHAT, CDR2 FQNNGV. The chain's CDR3 is CASSFGQGASNEQFF. CDR3 bases: TGTGCCAGCAGCTTCGGACAGGGGGCTTCCAATGAGCAGTTCTTC.

The chain uses TRBV30 and TRBJ2-3, with 8 bases lining up with TRBD2. V was clipped by 3 bases and J by 10 bases; unmatched bases: 9. This CDR3 is built from 13 residues. Germline V gene data show CDR1 as GTSNPN and CDR2 as SVGIG (reference sequence). This CDR3 reads CAWSPGLGVSQYF. CDR3 in DNA: TGTGCCTGGAGCCCGGGACTAGGGGTTTCGCAGTATTTT.

V and J are TRBV28 and TRBJ1-2, with D possibly being TRBD1 (6 bases). Germline CDR1 MDHEN, CDR2 SYDVKM. Trimming shortened V by 3 bases and J by 5 bases, and 13 bases separated the two germline ends. This CDR3 is built from 14 residues. The CDR3 is CASSFSDSGYGYTF. The CDR3 DNA reads TGTGCCAGCAGTTTTTCGGACAGTGGGTATGGCTACACCTTC.

The gene calls are TRBV7-9 and TRBJ1-3; 7 nucleotides line up with TRBD1. The CDR3 is 14 amino acids. CDR1 is SEHNR, CDR2 FQNEAQ, per germline (reference sequence). The junction had 5 bases not matched to a gene; V was cut back by 9 bases and J by 0 bases. CDR3 in DNA: TGTGCCAGTTGGGACAGTCTCTCTGGAAACACCATATATTTT. This encodes CASWDSLSGNTIYF.

This clone was seen once. This chain joins TRBV7-8 and TRBJ2-2; a weak D match, TRBD1 (6 bases). Germline V lookup: CDR1 SGHVS, CDR2 FQNEAQ. The V and J ends lost 1 base and 5 bases respectively, with 23 bases between them. The CDR3 is made up of 19 amino acids. CDR3 in amino acids: CASSLEIPDRSPRTGELFF. DNA of the CDR3: TGTGCCAGCAGCTTAGAAATACCCGACAGGTCCCCGCGAACCGGGGAGCTGTTTTTT.

The chain uses TRBV7-8 and TRBJ2-5; D gene ambiguous. Deletions cut 1 base from V and 5 bases from J, with 8 bases between. Germline loops: CDR1 SGHVS, CDR2 FQNEAQ. CDR3 size: 13 residues. CDR3 residues: CASSLGSPETQYF. CDR3 in DNA: TGTGCCAGCAGCTTAGGCTCCCCGGAGACCCAGTACTTC. Full variable domain (remainder filled in from reference TRBV7-8 and TRBJ2-5): GAGVSQSPRYKVAKRGQDVALRCDPISGHVSLFWYQQALGQGPEFLTYFQNEAQLDKSGLPSDRFFAERPEGSVSTLKIQRTQQEDSAVYLCASSLGSPETQYFGPGTRLLVL.